These 18 T cell receptor beta chains originate from one sample sequenced in a study of T cell repertoires in cytomegalovirus infection. TCRdb fed the reads into MiXCR, producing one record per CDR3 protein. The data hold about 530,000 distinct CDR3 sequences, with 26% observed a single time. The sample comprised PBMCs. The receptor set was obtained from a human donor in good health (CMV status not recorded). Some clones in this sample may be carry-over from other donors' samples.

This clonotype was picked up a small number of times. The genes are TRBV30 and TRBJ2-7; the D gene is possibly TRBD1 (5 bases). CDR1 and CDR2 (germline): GTSNPN, SVGIG (reference sequence). This CDR3 has 13 residues. The ends were cut back, 8 bases at V and 6 bases at J, with 20 bases in the middle. For the CDR3, the DNA is TGTGCCACAGCTAAGAAGGGGATCCCCGAGCAGTACTTC. Translated, it gives CATAKKGIPEQYF.

V and J are TRBV4-1 and TRBJ2-7, with a tentative D call TRBD1 (6 bases). Germline assignment: CDR1 MGHRA and CDR2 YSYEKL. V was shortened by 2 bases and J by 7 bases, with 15 bases between the two germline ends. The CDR3 is 14 amino acids. The CDR3 here is CASSQPVQGWEQYF. DNA of the CDR3: TGCGCCAGCAGCCAACCCGTGCAGGGGTGGGAGCAGTACTTC.

The genes are TRBV5-6 and TRBJ1-2; 7 nucleotides match TRBD1. Unmatched junction bases numbered 6, after V lost 2 bases and J lost 8 bases. CDR1 and CDR2 (germline): SGHDT, YYEEEE. The CDR3 is 13 residues long. The chain's CDR3 is CASSLGGAGGYTF. The CDR3 nucleotides are TGTGCCAGCAGCTTAGGGGGCGCCGGCGGCTACACCTTC.

The chain links TRBV11-2 to TRBJ2-6; a possible D gene is TRBD2 (5 bases). V was clipped by 5 bases and J by 2 bases, with 13 bases between them. The CDR3 covers 16 residues. Germline assignment: CDR1 SGHAT and CDR2 FQNNGV. The CDR3 nucleotides are TGTGCCAGCAGCCCCCGGGCCGGGACTGGGGCCAACGTCCTGACTTTC. Its protein product is CASSPRAGTGANVLTF. The complete variable domain, with remaining parts taken from reference TRBV11-2 and TRBJ2-6, reads EAGVAQSPRYKIIEKRQSVAFWCNPISGHATLYWYQQILGQGPKLLIQFQNNGVVDDSQLPKDRFSAERLKGVDSTLKIQPAKLEDSAVYLCASSPRAGTGANVLTFGAGSRLTVL.

This clonotype has more than one count but fewer than ten. This chain links TRBV6-2 or TRBV6-3 with TRBJ2-7; 8 bases line up with TRBD2. The CDR3 extends over 16 amino acids. The germline gives CDR1 MNHEY, CDR2 SVGEGT. The V gene end was trimmed by 0 bases and the J gene end by 1 base; junction bases not matched to a gene: 5. In DNA, the CDR3 is TGTGCCAGCAGTTACTCGATCCAGCGGGAGTCCTACGAGCAGTACTTC. Translation gives CASSYSIQRESYEQYF.

The genes are TRBV20-1 and TRBJ2-1; TRBD2 matches 11 bases. The V and J ends lost 6 bases and 2 bases, in that order; junction bases with no gene match: 6. Per germline, CDR1 DFQATT and CDR2 SNEGSKA (reference sequence). The length of the CDR3 is 15 residues. DNA of the CDR3: TGCAGTGCGGCCGGGACTAGCGGCACCTACAATGAGCAGTTCTTC. Protein product: CSAAGTSGTYNEQFF.

This chain uses TRBV5-6 with TRBJ2-1; TRBD2 agrees at 15 bases. With 4 bases clipped from V and 3 bases from J, the junction kept 5 bases outside the gene matches. This CDR3 spans 17 amino acids. Germline V gene data show CDR1 as SGHDT and CDR2 as YYEEEE. DNA for the CDR3: TGTGCCAGCAGCACCGGGACTAGCGGGAGGCGCTACAATGAGCAGTTCTTC. Translating it yields CASSTGTSGRRYNEQFF.

This clonotype was recorded at least ten times. The V gene is TRBV12-3 or TRBV12-4, the J gene TRBJ2-3; the match to TRBD2 covers 11 bases. Trimming took 5 bases from V and 3 from J; bases not matched to a gene: 4. CDR3 size: 15 residues. The CDR3 region is CASSAGTSGTDTQYF. CDR3 bases: TGTGCCAGCAGTGCCGGGACTAGCGGTACAGATACGCAGTATTTT.

The chain combines TRBV7-9 with TRBJ2-2; 10 nucleotides agree with TRBD2. The CDR3 is made up of 15 amino acids. Germline V gene sequence: CDR1 SEHNR, CDR2 FQNEAQ (reference sequence). V lost 5 bases and J lost 4; bases outside the gene matches: 4. The CDR3 bases are TGTGCCAGCAGCGGAGGGACTAGCGTCACCGGGGAGCTGTTTTTT. As protein: CASSGGTSVTGELFF.

The chain is built from TRBV6-2 or TRBV6-3 and TRBJ2-1, with D unclear. V lost 4 bases and J 1 base, leaving 8 bases between the germline ends. The CDR3 contains 14 residues. Germline V CDR1 and CDR2: MNHEY, SVGEGT. CDR3 nucleotide sequence: TGTGCCAGCAGTTTGACCGAGTCCTACAATGAGCAGTTCTTC. Translated: CASSLTESYNEQFF.

Only a few counts were recorded for this clonotype. The chain carries TRBV4-1 and TRBJ1-6, with D uncertain. This CDR3 region has 13 residues. The germline gives CDR1 MGHRA, CDR2 YSYEKL. Between the trimmed V and J ends, which lost 0 bases and 12 bases, there was a span of 9 bases. The CDR3 sequence is CASSQEPTRPLHF. DNA for the CDR3: TGCGCCAGCAGCCAAGAGCCCACCCGACCCCTCCACTTT.

This clonotype was observed a single time. The gene calls are TRBV14 and TRBJ2-2, with a tentative D call TRBD1 (5 bases). V lost 5 bases, J lost 7 bases, and 14 bases lay in between. The CDR3 has 14 amino acids. Per the germline V gene, CDR1 is SGHDN and CDR2 is FVKESK. This chain's CDR3 is CASSYQGYGGELFF. The CDR3 bases are TGTGCCAGCAGCTACCAGGGATATGGCGGGGAGCTGTTTTTT.

This clonotype has more than one count but fewer than ten. This chain joins TRBV6-5 and TRBJ2-6; D remains ambiguous. Germline lookup yields CDR1 MNHEY and CDR2 SVGAGI. V lost 6 bases, J lost 0 bases, and 12 bases lay in between. The CDR3 sequence is 16 residues long. The CDR3 loop is CASSVTRSSGANVLTF. As DNA, the CDR3 is TGTGCCAGCAGCGTCACACGGAGCTCTGGGGCCAACGTCCTGACTTTC.

The chain carries TRBV6-5 and TRBJ2-1; the match to TRBD2 covers 13 bases. V lost 0 bases, J lost 6 bases, and 8 bases stayed unmatched. Per germline, CDR1 MNHEY and CDR2 SVGAGI. This CDR3 contains 18 residues. CDR3 residues: CASSYSILAGGPVNEQFF. CDR3 nucleotide sequence: TGTGCCAGCAGTTACTCGATACTAGCGGGAGGGCCGGTCAATGAGCAGTTCTTC.

This clonotype was seen repeatedly, ten times or more. The chain has TRBV7-8 and TRBJ2-5, with D possibly being TRBD2 (5 bases). Deletions cut 0 bases from V and 3 bases from J, with 14 bases between. This CDR3 has 16 amino acids. Germline CDR1 is SGHVS and CDR2 is FQNEAQ. CDR3 bases: TGTGCCAGCAGCTTAGCGCTACGGGATATAAAAGAGACCCAGTACTTC. It translates to CASSLALRDIKETQYF.

The chain combines TRBV10-2 with TRBJ1-5; D not resolved. This CDR3 comprises 13 residues. Looked up from germline, CDR1 is WSHSY and CDR2 is SAAADI. The ends were cut back, 3 bases at V and 4 bases at J, with 7 bases in the middle. The CDR3 nucleotides read TGCGCCAGCAGTGATACAGAAAATCAGCCCCAGCATTTT. This encodes CASSDTENQPQHF.

This clonotype has only a few counts. The chain couples TRBV4-2 to TRBJ1-2; 8 nucleotides line up with TRBD1. The V gene's germline CDR1 is LGHNA and CDR2 YNFKEQ. The junction had 12 bases not matched to a gene; V was cut back by 1 base and J by 2 bases. The CDR3 totals 18 residues. The CDR3 DNA reads as TGTGCCAGCAGCCAAGCCAGTCCCACAGGGGGGACCAACTATGGCTACACCTTC. Translating it yields CASSQASPTGGTNYGYTF.

This sequence joins TRBV12-3 or TRBV12-4 and TRBJ2-1; no clear D. The V end was cut by 1 base, the J end by 1 base, with 8 bases between. The CDR3 extends over 15 amino acids. The CDR3 here is CASSLEERSYNEQFF. The CDR3 DNA is TGTGCCAGCAGTTTAGAGGAGCGATCCTACAATGAGCAGTTCTTC.